What follows are 9 T cell receptor beta chains derived from one specimen sequenced in a study of blood T cell repertoires in COVID-19. Profiling relied on immunoSEQ multiplex PCR, and the TCRdb table lists in-frame clones only, not all of them. The sample records about 410,000 clones, 90% being singletons. Sequences were obtained from PBMCs or T cells enriched from blood (not recorded which). Receptor source: a man aged 18 to 29 who had recovered from COVID-19.

This chain uses TRBV29-1 with TRBJ1-2, with a tentative D call TRBD1 (6 bases). Trimming pared 6 bases from V and 8 bases from J, leaving 19 bases between. Per germline, CDR1 SQVTM and CDR2 ANQGSEA. There are 13 residues in the CDR3. The CDR3 loop is CSVTRGGRRGYTF. The CDR3 DNA reads as TGCAGCGTCACAAGGGGGGGGCGCAGGGGCTACACCTTC.

The chain joins TRBV28 to TRBJ1-1; 10 nucleotides match TRBD1. V dropped 7 bases and J dropped 4; count of bases not matched to a gene: 3. Looked up from germline, CDR1 is MDHEN and CDR2 is SYDVKM. The CDR3 is 13 residues long. The CDR3 region is CASNGQGGTEAFF. The CDR3 DNA follows: TGTGCCAGCAACGGACAGGGGGGCACTGAAGCTTTCTTT. Using reference TRBV28 and TRBJ1-1 for the parts outside the CDR3, the full variable domain is DVKVTQSSRYLVKRTGEKVFLECVQDMDHENMFWYRQDPGLGLRLIYFSYDVKMKEKGDIPEGYSVSREKKERFSLILESASTNQTSMYLCASNGQGGTEAFFGQGTRLTVV.

This sequence joins TRBV27 and TRBJ2-1, with D tentatively TRBD2 (6 bases). The CDR3 runs 14 residues. Germline V gives CDR1 MNHEY, CDR2 SMNVEV (reference sequence). Trimming left V 9 bases short and J 4 bases short, with 16 bases between. The CDR3 DNA follows: TGTGCCAGTTGGCGGATAGCGGATTACAATGAGCAGTTCTTC. Its translation: CASWRIADYNEQFF.

This clone was found once. The chain couples TRBV5-4 to TRBJ1-2; possibly TRBD1 for D (5 bases). The V end was cut by 3 bases, the J end by 2 bases, with 8 bases between. Germline CDR1 is SGHNT and CDR2 is YYREEE (reference sequence). The CDR3 loop spans 13 amino acids. The CDR3 DNA follows: TGTGCCAGCAGCTCGGACACAAACTATGGCTACACCTTC. This translates into CASSSDTNYGYTF.

The chain has TRBV29-1 and TRBJ1-1, with 7 bases that match TRBD1. The CDR3 length is 11 residues. J gave up 7 bases and V 7 bases, and 6 bases lay outside the gene matches. Germline V gene data show CDR1 as SQVTM and CDR2 as ANQGSEA. CDR3 in amino acids: CSDHQGVEAFF. In nucleotides, the CDR3 is TGCAGCGACCACCAGGGGGTTGAAGCTTTCTTT. The complete variable domain, with remaining parts taken from reference TRBV29-1 and TRBJ1-1, reads SAVISQKPSRDICQRGTSLTIQCQVDSQVTMMFWYRQQPGQSLTLIATANQGSEATYESGFVIDKFPISRPNLTFSTLTVSNMSPEDSSIYLCSDHQGVEAFFGQGTRLTVV.

The sample holds many counts of this clone. V usage is TRBV5-8 and J usage is TRBJ1-2, with TRBD1 matching over 9 bases. Germline CDR1 and CDR2: SGHTS and YDEGEE. V was pared by 2 bases and J by 6 bases, with 5 bases of the junction left unmatched. The CDR3 covers 14 residues. CDR3 protein: CASSLNRGRNGYTF. DNA of the CDR3: TGTGCCAGCAGCTTAAACAGGGGGCGTAATGGCTACACCTTC.

V is TRBV7-2 and J is TRBJ1-3; 8 bases are a match to TRBD1. Germline V gene data show CDR1 as SGHTA and CDR2 as FQGNSA. The V gene end was trimmed by 5 bases and the J gene end by 4 bases; junction bases not matched to a gene: 7. The CDR3 has 15 amino acids. For the CDR3, the DNA is TGTGCCAGCAGCAGGCAGGGGGCGGAAGGAAACACCATATATTTT. It specifies CASSRQGAEGNTIYF.

J is TRBJ1-1 and V is TRBV15, with D maybe TRBD1 (6 bases). V dropped 1 base and J dropped 1 base, with 13 bases sitting between them. Germline-derived CDR1 and CDR2 are LNHNV and YYDKDF (reference sequence). CDR3 length equals 16 residues. CDR3 DNA: TGTGCCACCAGCAGAGCAGGGGTAGTGCGGAACACTGAAGCTTTCTTT. Its translation: CATSRAGVVRNTEAFF.

The J gene is TRBJ1-1, the V gene TRBV2, with D maybe TRBD1 (6 bases). The V gene's germline CDR1 is SNHLY and CDR2 FYNNEI. Trimming took 5 bases from V and 0 from J, leaving 13 bases between them. The CDR3 contains 15 residues. CDR3 amino acids: CASSLGRTVNTEAFF. The CDR3 region has the DNA TGTGCCAGCAGTCTCGGAAGGACAGTGAACACTGAAGCTTTCTTT.